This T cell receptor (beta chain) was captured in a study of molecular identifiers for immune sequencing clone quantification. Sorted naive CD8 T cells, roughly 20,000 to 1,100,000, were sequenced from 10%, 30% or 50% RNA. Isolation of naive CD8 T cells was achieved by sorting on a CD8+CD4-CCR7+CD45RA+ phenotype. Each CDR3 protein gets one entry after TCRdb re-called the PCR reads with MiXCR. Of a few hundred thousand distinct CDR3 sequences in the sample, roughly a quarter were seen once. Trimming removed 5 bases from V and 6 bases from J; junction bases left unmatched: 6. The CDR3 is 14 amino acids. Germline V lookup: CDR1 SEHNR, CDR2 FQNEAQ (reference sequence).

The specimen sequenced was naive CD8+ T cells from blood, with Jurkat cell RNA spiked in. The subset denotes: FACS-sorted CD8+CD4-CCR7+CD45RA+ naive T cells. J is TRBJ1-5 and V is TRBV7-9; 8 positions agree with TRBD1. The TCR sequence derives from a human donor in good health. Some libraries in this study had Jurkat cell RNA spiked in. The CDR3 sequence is CASSPTGGTQPQHF. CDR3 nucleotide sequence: TGTGCCAGCAGCCCCACAGGGGGTACTCAGCCCCAGCATTTT.